The 18 T cell receptor beta chains in this list originate from one sample, sequenced in a study of blood T cell repertoires in COVID-19. Sequencing was performed with immunoSEQ multiplex PCR; in TCRdb, only in-frame clones are kept and a portion is missing. Of 200,000 to 250,000 clones listed, less than 90% are singletons. The sample consisted of peripheral blood. These receptors all come from a man aged 40-50 years with active or convalescent COVID-19.

CDR3 amino acids: CASSLTSAYYNEQFF. Here the CDR3 DNA reads TGTGCCAGCAGCCTTACTAGCGCATACTACAATGAGCAGTTCTTC. The V call is TRBV7-6, the J call TRBJ2-1; 7 nucleotides line up with TRBD2. CDR3 length equals 15 residues. Germline V CDR1 and CDR2: SGHVS, FNYEAQ. Losses at the gene ends were 5 bases for V and 3 bases for J; bases not matched to a gene: 7.

V usage is TRBV10-3 and J usage is TRBJ2-7, with 10 bases identical to TRBD2. Trimming took 4 bases from V and 0 from J; bases not matched to a gene: 9. CDR1 is ENHRY, CDR2 SYGVKD, per germline. CDR3 length equals 17 residues. CDR3 sequence: CAISGAGLAASSYEQYF. CDR3 nucleotide sequence: TGTGCCATCAGTGGAGCAGGACTAGCGGCGAGCTCCTACGAGCAGTACTTC.

The genes are TRBV19 and TRBJ2-2; D call uncertain. The V gene lost 6 bases and the J gene lost 2 bases, with 16 bases spanning the gap. Per the germline V gene, CDR1 is LNHDA and CDR2 is SQIVND (reference sequence). This CDR3 contains 16 residues. DNA for the CDR3: TGTGCCAGTAGCCCGCCCGGCGGCGTAAACACCGGGGAGCTGTTTTTT. Amino acids: CASSPPGGVNTGELFF.

The chain has TRBV6-5 and TRBJ2-3; no definite D call. The germline CDR1 and CDR2 sequences are MNHEY and SVGAGI. V was clipped by 11 bases and J by 0 bases, with 9 bases between them. The CDR3 is 12 residues long. The DNA for the CDR3 is TGTGCCGCCCGGTCTAGCACAGATACGCAGTATTTT. Translating it yields CAARSSTDTQYF.

This sequence joins TRBV5-4 and TRBJ2-5, with TRBD2 matching 8 bases. The junction had 6 bases not matched to a gene; V was cut back by 2 bases and J by 3 bases. This CDR3 region has 15 residues. CDR1 is SGHNT and CDR2 is YYREEE in the germline V gene (reference sequence). The DNA of the CDR3 is TGTGCCAGCAGCTTTCGGGACGGGGGGGAAGAGACCCAGTACTTC. Encoded protein: CASSFRDGGEETQYF.

The chain recombines TRBV3-1 (or the pseudogene TRBV3-2) with TRBJ2-1; TRBD2 agrees at 12 bases. Trimming removed 4 bases from V and 3 bases from J; junction bases left unmatched: 4. The CDR3 contains 16 residues. Germline-derived CDR1 and CDR2 are LGHDT and YNNKEL (reference sequence). CDR3 in amino acids: CASSPLAGGIYNEQFF. In DNA, the CDR3 is TGTGCCAGCAGCCCACTAGCGGGGGGAATCTACAATGAGCAGTTCTTC.

The rearrangement links TRBV6-1 to TRBJ2-1; D is unresolved. V lost 1 base, J lost 5 bases, and 6 bases lay in between. This CDR3 contains 13 residues. CDR1 is MNHNS and CDR2 is SASEGT in the germline V gene. The CDR3 coding sequence is TGTGCCAGCAGTGAAGGCTATGACAATGAGCAGTTCTTC. Translated: CASSEGYDNEQFF.

The V and J genes are TRBV9 and TRBJ2-7; the D gene is possibly TRBD1 (6 bases). The CDR3 has 15 amino acids. V was trimmed by 3 bases and J by 4 bases, leaving 17 bases between them. The germline V gene encodes CDR1 SGDLS and CDR2 YYNGEE. For the CDR3, the DNA is TGTGCCAGCAGCGAGGGAACAGGGCAAGGTTACGAGCAGTACTTC. Translated: CASSEGTGQGYEQYF.

The V gene is TRBV28, the J gene TRBJ2-7, with a tentative D call TRBD1 (7 bases). The CDR3 runs 14 residues. Germline-derived CDR1 and CDR2 are MDHEN and SYDVKM. The V and J ends lost 3 bases and 6 bases respectively, with 15 bases between them. CDR3 in amino acids: CASSFAGGMGEQYF. The CDR3 DNA follows: TGTGCCAGCAGTTTTGCAGGGGGGATGGGCGAGCAGTACTTC.

V usage is TRBV6-5 and J usage is TRBJ1-5; no firm D call. Trimming left V 4 bases short and J 4 bases short, with 8 bases between. Germline CDR1 MNHEY, CDR2 SVGAGI. This CDR3 is built from 13 residues. Written as DNA, the CDR3 is TGTGCCAGCAGTTGGGCGGGGAATCAGCCCCAGCATTTT. This translates into CASSWAGNQPQHF.

This clone was counted between two and nine times. The chain has TRBV2 and TRBJ1-4, with D tentatively TRBD1 (6 bases). The CDR3 is 14 amino acids. Germline CDR1 is SNHLY and CDR2 is FYNNEI. V was cut by 9 bases and J by 7 bases, with 18 bases left in between. For the CDR3, the DNA is TGTGCCAGTAATTACAGGGTCGAAAGTGAAAAACTGTTTTTT. Amino acid sequence: CASNYRVESEKLFF.

V and J are TRBV7-9 and TRBJ1-4; a possible D gene is TRBD1 (6 bases). The CDR3 contains 14 residues. V shed 5 bases and J shed 2 bases, with 9 bases lying between them. Per germline, CDR1 SEHNR and CDR2 FQNEAQ (reference sequence). Here the CDR3 DNA reads TGTGCCAGCAGCACAGGGATGACTAATGAAAAACTGTTTTTT. Encoded protein: CASSTGMTNEKLFF. Full variable domain (outside the CDR3, taken from reference TRBV7-9 and TRBJ1-4): DTGVSQNPRHKITKRGQNVTFRCDPISEHNRLYWYRQTLGQGPEFLTYFQNEAQLEKSRLLSDRFSAERPKGSFSTLEIQRTEQGDSAMYLCASSTGMTNEKLFFGSGTQLSVL.

The rearrangement uses TRBV14 and TRBJ1-6; D remains unclear. The CDR3 totals 13 residues. Trimming pared 0 bases from V and 7 bases from J, leaving 4 bases between. From germline, CDR1 is SGHDN and CDR2 FVKESK. CDR3 protein: CASSQDLNSPLHF. For the CDR3, the DNA is TGTGCCAGCAGCCAAGATCTAAATTCACCCCTCCACTTT. Based on the CDR3 plus reference TRBV14 and TRBJ1-6, the full variable domain is EAGVTQFPSHSVIEKGQTVTLRCDPISGHDNLYWYRRVMGKEIKFLLHFVKESKQDESGMPNNRFLAERTGGTYSTLKVQPAELEDSGVYFCASSQDLNSPLHFGNGTRLTVT.

The rearrangement joins TRBV6-6 to TRBJ2-7; D is unresolved. The CDR3 is 13 residues long. Germline V gives CDR1 MNHNY, CDR2 SVGAGI (reference sequence). Trimming took off 2 bases at V and 5 bases at J, with 10 bases between the two ends. The CDR3 sequence is CASSYGPSNEQYF. The DNA of the CDR3 is TGTGCCAGCAGTTACGGCCCATCGAACGAGCAGTACTTC.

The J gene is TRBJ2-3, the V gene TRBV6-5, with D possibly matching TRBD2 (6 bases). V lost 0 bases and J 0 bases, leaving 10 bases between the germline ends. CDR1 is MNHEY, CDR2 SVGAGI, per germline. CDR3 length equals 16 residues. In nucleotides, the CDR3 is TGTGCCAGCAGTTACTCGGGGGGAACTAGCACAGATACGCAGTATTTT. Encoded protein: CASSYSGGTSTDTQYF.

Points on this clone: Other DNA sequences in the sample encode the same CDR3. The V and J genes are TRBV6-5 and TRBJ1-1; 7 nucleotides line up with TRBD1. The V and J ends lost 6 bases and 0 bases, in that order; junction bases with no gene match: 4. Germline CDR1 MNHEY, CDR2 SVGAGI. This CDR3 has 14 amino acids. The CDR3: CASRGTGVNTEAFF. The CDR3 DNA reads TGTGCCAGCAGGGGTACAGGGGTGAACACTGAAGCTTTCTTT.

V and J are TRBV4-1 and TRBJ2-3; D is ambiguous. V was pared by 4 bases and J by 2 bases, with 16 bases between. This CDR3 comprises 16 residues. Germline V CDR1 and CDR2: MGHRA, YSYEKL. The DNA of the CDR3 is TGCGCCAGCAGCCTCCTCTCGGCAGGCCACACAGATACGCAGTATTTT. It codes for CASSLLSAGHTDTQYF.

The chain uses TRBV12-5 and TRBJ2-1; 10 nucleotides line up with TRBD1. Germline CDR1 and CDR2: LGHNT and FRNRAP. V shed 7 bases, J shed 7 bases, and the junction held 7 bases outside the gene matches. The CDR3 covers 14 residues. DNA for the CDR3: TGTGCTAGTGTAGGGGGACAGGGGTATAATGAGCAGTTCTTC. It is translated as CASVGGQGYNEQFF.